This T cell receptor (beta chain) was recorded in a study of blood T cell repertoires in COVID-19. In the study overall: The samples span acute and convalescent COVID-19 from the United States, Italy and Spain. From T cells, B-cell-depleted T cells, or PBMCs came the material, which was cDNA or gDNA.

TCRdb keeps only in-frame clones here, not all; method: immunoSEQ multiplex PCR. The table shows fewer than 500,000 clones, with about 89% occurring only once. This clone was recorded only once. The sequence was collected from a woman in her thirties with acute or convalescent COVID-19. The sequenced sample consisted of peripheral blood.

The CDR3 bases are TGTGCCAGCAGCCAAGGGGGCCCGGGAAACACCATATATTTT. This encodes CASSQGGPGNTIYF. The gene calls are TRBV28 and TRBJ1-3; 7 bases line up with TRBD1. There are 14 residues in the CDR3. The ends lost 6 bases at V and 4 bases at J; junction bases unmatched: 6. From germline, CDR1 is MDHEN and CDR2 SYDVKM. Full variable domain (remainder filled in from reference TRBV28 and TRBJ1-3): DVKVTQSSRYLVKRTGEKVFLECVQDMDHENMFWYRQDPGLGLRLIYFSYDVKMKEKGDIPEGYSVSREKKERFSLILESASTNQTSMYLCASSQGGPGNTIYFGEGSWLTVV.